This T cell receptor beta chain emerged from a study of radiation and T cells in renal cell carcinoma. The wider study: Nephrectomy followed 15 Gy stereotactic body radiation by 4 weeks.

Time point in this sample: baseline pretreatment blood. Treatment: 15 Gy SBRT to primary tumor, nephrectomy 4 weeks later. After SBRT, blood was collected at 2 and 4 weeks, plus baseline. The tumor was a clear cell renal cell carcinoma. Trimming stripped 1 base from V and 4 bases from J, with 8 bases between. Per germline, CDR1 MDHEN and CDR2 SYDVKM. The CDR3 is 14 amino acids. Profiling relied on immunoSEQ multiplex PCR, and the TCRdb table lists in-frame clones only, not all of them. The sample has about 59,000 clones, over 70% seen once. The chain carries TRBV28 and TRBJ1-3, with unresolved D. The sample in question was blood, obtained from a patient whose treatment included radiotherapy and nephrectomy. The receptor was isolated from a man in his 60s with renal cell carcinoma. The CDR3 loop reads CASSLYPPGNTIYF. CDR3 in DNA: TGTGCCAGCAGTTTATATCCTCCCGGAAACACCATATATTTT.